This T cell receptor (beta chain) comes out of a study of T cells in Graves' hyperthyroidism and ophthalmopathy. This clonotype was seen only a few times. Its antigen is currently unknown. Amplification of TCR beta CDR3 regions used RNA as the template. The HTBI primer set drove a first-round RT-PCR of the TCR CDR3. TCRdb re-called the multiplex PCR reads with MiXCR, one entry per CDR3 protein. The repertoire holds 600,000 or so distinct CDR3 sequences, with more than 12% as singletons. Ophthalmopathy cases met thresholds of Clinical Activity Score at least 3, NOSPECS grade at least 4 and duration under 3 months. Patients were excluded for uncontrolled infection, other autoimmune disease, pregnancy or lactation. Study-wide findings and caveats: Blood also held most thyroid clonotypes expanded beyond 0.001. Ophthalmopathy and stable hyperthyroidism were told apart by a 13 V-J model.

The source material was blood. This receptor was taken from a woman aged 45-59 years with Graves' ophthalmopathy.

The DNA of the CDR3 is TGTGCCTGGAGTGTACGTCTAGCCGCAGATACGCAGTATTTT. As protein: CAWSVRLAADTQYF. V and J are TRBV30 and TRBJ2-3, with a possible D match to TRBD2 (5 bases). There are 14 residues in the CDR3. CDR1 is GTSNPN and CDR2 is SVGIG in the germline V gene (reference sequence). The V gene lost 0 bases and the J gene lost 4 bases, with 11 bases spanning the gap. Using reference TRBV30 and TRBJ2-3 for the parts outside the CDR3, the full variable domain is SQTIHQWPATLVQPVGSPLSLECTVEGTSNPNLYWYRQAAGRGLQLLFYSVGIGQISSEVPQNLSASRPQDRQFILSSKKLLLSDSGFYLCAWSVRLAADTQYFGPGTRLTVL.